This T cell receptor beta chain originates from a study of radiotherapy plus CTLA-4 blockade in lung cancer. Whole-study results and caveats: The best prediction of response reportedly came from early blood T cell clone dynamics, with interferon-beta. Among blood TCR repertoires after radiotherapy plus ipilimumab, tumor-derived clones expanded.

Germline CDR1 SGHRS, CDR2 YFSETQ. The CDR3 consists of 17 residues. V lost 0 bases, J lost 1 base, and 9 bases stayed unmatched. Focal radiation was given together with CTLA-4 blockade (ipilimumab) to patients with chemo-refractory metastatic non-small-cell lung cancer. The method was immunoSEQ multiplex PCR; TCRdb's version includes in-frame clones alone and lacks a portion of them. The data contain about 14,000 clones, around 67% of them singletons. As to this clone: Antigen unknown.

The source is a human donor with non-small cell lung cancer whose response to radiotherapy plus ipilimumab could not be evaluated. Material: peripheral blood, obtained from a patient treated with radiotherapy plus ipilimumab. The chain has TRBV5-1 and TRBJ2-7, with 8 bases fitting TRBD1. The CDR3 region has the DNA TGCGCCAGCAGCTTGGCCGGAAGGGACAGGAGATCCTACGAGCAGTACTTC. This translates into CASSLAGRDRRSYEQYF.